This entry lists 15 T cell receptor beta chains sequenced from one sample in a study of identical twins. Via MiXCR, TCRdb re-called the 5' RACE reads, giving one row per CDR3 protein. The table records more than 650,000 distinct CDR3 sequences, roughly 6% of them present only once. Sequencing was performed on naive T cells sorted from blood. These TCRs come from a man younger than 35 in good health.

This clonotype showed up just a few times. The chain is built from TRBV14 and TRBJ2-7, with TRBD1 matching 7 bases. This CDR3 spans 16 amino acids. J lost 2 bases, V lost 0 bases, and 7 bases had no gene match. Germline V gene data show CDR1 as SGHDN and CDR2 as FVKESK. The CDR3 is CASSQDRGGSPYEQYF. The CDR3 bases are TGTGCCAGCAGCCAAGATAGAGGGGGCTCACCCTACGAGCAGTACTTC. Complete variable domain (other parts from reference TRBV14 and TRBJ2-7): EAGVTQFPSHSVIEKGQTVTLRCDPISGHDNLYWYRRVMGKEIKFLLHFVKESKQDESGMPNNRFLAERTGGTYSTLKVQPAELEDSGVYFCASSQDRGGSPYEQYFGPGTRLTVT.

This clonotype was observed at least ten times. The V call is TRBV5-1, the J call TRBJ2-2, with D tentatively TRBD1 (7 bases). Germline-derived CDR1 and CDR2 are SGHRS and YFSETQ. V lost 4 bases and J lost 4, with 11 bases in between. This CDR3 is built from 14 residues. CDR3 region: CASSPGDSTGELFF. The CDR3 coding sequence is TGCGCCAGCAGCCCGGGGGACAGCACCGGGGAGCTGTTTTTT.

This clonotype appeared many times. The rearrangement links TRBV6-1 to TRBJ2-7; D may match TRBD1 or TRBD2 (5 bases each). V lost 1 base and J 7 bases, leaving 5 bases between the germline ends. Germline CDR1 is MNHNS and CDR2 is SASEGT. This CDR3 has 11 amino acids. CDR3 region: CASSEGGEQYF. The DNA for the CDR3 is TGTGCCAGCAGTGAAGGGGGGGAGCAGTACTTC.

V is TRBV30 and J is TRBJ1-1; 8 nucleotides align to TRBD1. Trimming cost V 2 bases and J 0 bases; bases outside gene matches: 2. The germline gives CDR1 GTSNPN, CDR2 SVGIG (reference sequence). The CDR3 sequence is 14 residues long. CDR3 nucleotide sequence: TGTGCCTGGAGTCCGACAGGGGTGAACACTGAAGCTTTCTTT. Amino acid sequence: CAWSPTGVNTEAFF.

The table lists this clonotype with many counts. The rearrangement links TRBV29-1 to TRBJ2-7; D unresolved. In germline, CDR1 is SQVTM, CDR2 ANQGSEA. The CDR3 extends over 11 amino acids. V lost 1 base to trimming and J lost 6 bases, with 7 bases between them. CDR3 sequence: CSVEVLSEQYF. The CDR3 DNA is TGCAGCGTTGAAGTCCTCTCCGAGCAGTACTTC.

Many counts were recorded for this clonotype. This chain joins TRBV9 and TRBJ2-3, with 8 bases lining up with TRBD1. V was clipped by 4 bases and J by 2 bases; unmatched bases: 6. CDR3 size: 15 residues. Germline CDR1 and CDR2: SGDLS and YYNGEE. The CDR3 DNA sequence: TGTGCCAGCAGCCCCGGACAGGGAATCACAGATACGCAGTATTTT. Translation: CASSPGQGITDTQYF.

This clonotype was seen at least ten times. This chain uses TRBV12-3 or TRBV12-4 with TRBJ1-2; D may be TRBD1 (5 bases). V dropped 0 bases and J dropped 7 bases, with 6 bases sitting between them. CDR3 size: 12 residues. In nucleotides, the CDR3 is TGTGCCAGCAGTTTAGCTGGGGGTGGCTACACCTTC. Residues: CASSLAGGGYTF.

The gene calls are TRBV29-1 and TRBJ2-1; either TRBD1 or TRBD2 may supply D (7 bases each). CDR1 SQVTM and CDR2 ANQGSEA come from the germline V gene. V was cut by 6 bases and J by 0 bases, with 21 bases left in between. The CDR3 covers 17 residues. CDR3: CSVSRGGQSSSYNEQFF. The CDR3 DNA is TGCAGCGTCTCAAGGGGGGGACAGTCAAGCTCCTACAATGAGCAGTTCTTC.

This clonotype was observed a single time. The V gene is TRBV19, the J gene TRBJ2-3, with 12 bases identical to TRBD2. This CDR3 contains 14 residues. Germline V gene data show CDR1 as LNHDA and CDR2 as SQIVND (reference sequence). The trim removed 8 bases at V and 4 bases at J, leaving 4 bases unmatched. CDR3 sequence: CASRLAGASDTQYF. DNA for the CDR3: TGTGCCAGTCGACTAGCGGGAGCCTCAGATACGCAGTATTTT.

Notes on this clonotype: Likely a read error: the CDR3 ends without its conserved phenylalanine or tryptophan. CDR3 nucleotides: TGCGCCAGCAGCCGGGAACGGGGGGGTTCTTACAATGAGCAGTTCTTA. As protein: CASSRERGGSYNEQFL. The rearrangement uses TRBV5-1 and TRBJ2-1; TRBD2 matches at 8 bases. Trimming cost V 4 bases and J 4 bases; bases outside gene matches: 10. This CDR3 is built from 16 residues. Germline V lookup: CDR1 SGHRS, CDR2 YFSETQ.

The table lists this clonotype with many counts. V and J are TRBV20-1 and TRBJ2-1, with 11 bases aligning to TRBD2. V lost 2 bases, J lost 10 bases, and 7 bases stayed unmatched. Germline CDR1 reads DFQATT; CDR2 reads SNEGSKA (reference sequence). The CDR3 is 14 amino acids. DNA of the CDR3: TGCAGTGCTAGATCGCTAGCGGGAGGCCTGGAGCAGTTCTTC. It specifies CSARSLAGGLEQFF.

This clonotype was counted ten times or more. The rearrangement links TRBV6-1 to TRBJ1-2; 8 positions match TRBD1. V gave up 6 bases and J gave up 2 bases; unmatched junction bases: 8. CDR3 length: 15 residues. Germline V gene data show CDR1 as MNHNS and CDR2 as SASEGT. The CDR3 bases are TGTGCCAGCAGACCACAGGGGGTGAGAAACTATGGCTACACCTTC. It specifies CASRPQGVRNYGYTF.

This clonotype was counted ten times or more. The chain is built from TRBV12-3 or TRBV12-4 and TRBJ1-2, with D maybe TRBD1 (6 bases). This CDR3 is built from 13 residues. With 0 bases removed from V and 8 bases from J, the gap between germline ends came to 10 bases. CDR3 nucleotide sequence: TGTGCCAGCAGTTTAGCACGGGGGGGCGGCTACACCTTC. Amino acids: CASSLARGGGYTF.

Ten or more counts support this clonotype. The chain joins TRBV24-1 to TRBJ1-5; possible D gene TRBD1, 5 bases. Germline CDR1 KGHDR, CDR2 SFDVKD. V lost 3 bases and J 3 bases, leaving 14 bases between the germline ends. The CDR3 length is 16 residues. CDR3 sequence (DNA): TGTGCCACCAGTGATCCCGGGGACCCTTACAATCAGCCCCAGCATTTT. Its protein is CATSDPGDPYNQPQHF.

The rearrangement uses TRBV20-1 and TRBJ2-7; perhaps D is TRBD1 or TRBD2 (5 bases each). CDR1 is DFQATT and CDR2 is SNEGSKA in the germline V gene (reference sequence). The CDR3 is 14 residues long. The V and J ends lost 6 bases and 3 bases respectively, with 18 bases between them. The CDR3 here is CSARYGTEYYEQYF. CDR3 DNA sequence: TGCAGTGCCAGATACGGGACGGAATACTACGAGCAGTACTTC.